The 25 T cell receptor beta chains below all came from one sample that was sequenced in a study of Graves' ophthalmopathy and Graves' hyperthyroidism. The authors amplified TCR beta CDR3 regions from RNA transcripts. Amplification began with first-round RT-PCR using HTBI primers, then second-round multiplex PCR was performed. TCRdb re-called the multiplex PCR reads with MiXCR, one entry per CDR3 protein. The data hold 200,000 to 300,000 distinct CDR3 sequences, with around 50% observed a single time. The sample taken for sequencing was peripheral blood. The receptor source for this set is an adult man with Graves' ophthalmopathy.

This clonotype was found a few times. The genes are TRBV20-1 and TRBJ1-3, with 7 bases identical to TRBD1. The CDR3 covers 13 residues. CDR1 is DFQATT, CDR2 SNEGSKA, per germline (reference sequence). With V trimmed by 6 bases and J by 11 bases, 13 bases remained unmatched. The CDR3 sequence is CSARTGSREPIYF. The CDR3, as DNA: TGCAGTGCCCGGACAGGTTCGAGAGAACCCATATATTTT.

This clonotype has just a few counts. The V call is TRBV29-1, the J call TRBJ2-7, with D perhaps being TRBD1 or TRBD2 (5 bases each). Trimming left V 7 bases short and J 1 base short, with 14 bases between. Germline values: CDR1 SQVTM, CDR2 ANQGSEA. CDR3 length equals 13 residues. The CDR3 loop reads CSAEGQGSYEQYF. Here the CDR3 DNA reads TGCAGCGCCGAGGGTCAGGGTTCCTACGAGCAGTACTTC.

This chain joins TRBV2 and TRBJ1-5, with TRBD1 as a possible D gene (5 bases). CDR3 length: 15 amino acids. Trimming removed 6 bases from V and 6 bases from J, with 18 bases in between. Germline values: CDR1 SNHLY, CDR2 FYNNEI. CDR3 protein: CASSASTGGSQPQHF. Written as DNA, the CDR3 is TGTGCCAGCAGCGCGTCTACAGGAGGGAGTCAGCCCCAGCATTTT.

J is TRBJ2-1 and V is TRBV7-9; 7 bases are shared with TRBD1. Germline V gene data show CDR1 as SEHNR and CDR2 as FQNEAQ (reference sequence). The CDR3 is 14 amino acids. V lost 5 bases to trimming and J lost 6 bases; unmatched junction nucleotides: 7. CDR3 in amino acids: CASSPVDRANEQFF. For the CDR3, the DNA is TGTGCCAGCAGCCCAGTTGACAGGGCCAATGAGCAGTTCTTC.

This chain uses TRBV15 with TRBJ1-1; D gene unclear. V gave up 5 bases and J gave up 4 bases, with 20 bases separating them. This CDR3 region has 16 residues. CDR1 is LNHNV, CDR2 YYDKDF, per germline (reference sequence). This CDR3 reads CATSPWEGGLVTEAFF. The CDR3 DNA reads TGTGCCACCAGCCCATGGGAGGGAGGACTGGTCACTGAAGCTTTCTTT.

This clonotype was detected only once. Since a much larger clone is just one base distant, this may be a read error. The chain has TRBV25-1 and TRBJ1-1; D not certain. The CDR3 is 12 amino acids. Germline V CDR1 and CDR2: MGHDK, SYGVNS. As DNA, the CDR3 is TGTGCCAGCAGAAACACCAACACTGTAGCTTTCTTT. Encoded protein: CASRNTNTVAFF.

A word on this clonotype: This CDR3 fails to terminate in the conserved phenylalanine or tryptophan, so it likely reflects a read error. It is unclear where the CDR3 begins or ends on the DNA, so no DNA is shown, and the CDR3 is as TCRdb lists it. The rearrangement uses TRBV29-1 and TRBJ2-7; the DNA was not used to check the table's D call, TRBD1. Germline CDR1 is SQVTM and CDR2 is ANQGSEA. Termini included, the CDR3 measures 9 amino acids. CDR3 loop: CSVVGGSYT.

This clonotype was observed at least ten times. This chain joins TRBV29-1 and TRBJ2-5, with 7 bases matching TRBD1. The germline CDR1 and CDR2 sequences are SQVTM and ANQGSEA. This CDR3 has 13 residues. V lost 3 bases to trimming and J lost 5 bases; unmatched junction nucleotides: 6. The CDR3 nucleotides read TGCAGCGTTGAGTCGACAGGGTCGGAGACCCAGTACTTC. It codes for CSVESTGSETQYF.

The V gene is TRBV7-2, the J gene TRBJ1-5, with 7 positions matching TRBD1. V shed 2 bases and J 0 bases; nucleotides not matched to a gene: 10. The CDR3 covers 18 residues. Germline values: CDR1 SGHTA, CDR2 FQGNSA. The DNA for the CDR3 is TGTGCCAGCAGCTTAATCCACAGGGGTCCCAATAGCAATCAGCCCCAGCATTTT. As protein: CASSLIHRGPNSNQPQHF.

As to this clonotype: One end of the junction does not line up with germline, which may come from a read error. J is TRBJ1-1 and V is TRBV9, with D hard to call. The CDR3 extends over 13 amino acids. Germline V gives CDR1 SGDLS, CDR2 YYNGEE. CDR3 in amino acids: CASSPTSGTEAFF. In DNA form, the CDR3 reads TGCGCCAGCAGCCCCACCAGTGGGACTGAAGCTTTCTTT.

This clonotype occurred many times. V and J are TRBV9 and TRBJ1-6; D call uncertain. CDR3 length: 14 amino acids. Per germline, CDR1 SGDLS and CDR2 YYNGEE. V dropped 3 bases and J dropped 9 bases, with 13 bases sitting between them. CDR3 sequence: CASSATRAGSPLHF. In DNA, the CDR3 is TGTGCCAGCAGCGCGACCCGGGCGGGTTCACCCCTCCACTTT.

This clonotype was recorded a few times. V and J are TRBV7-3 and TRBJ2-7, with D possibly TRBD2 on 6 matching bases. CDR1 is SGHTA and CDR2 is FQGTGA in the germline V gene. This CDR3 contains 14 residues. The V end was cut by 7 bases, the J end by 5 bases, with 18 bases between. CDR3 bases: TGTGCCAGCACCCATGGGGGGATTTCCGACGAGCAGTACTTC. Translated, it gives CASTHGGISDEQYF.

The table lists this clonotype with a few counts. V gene TRBV20-1 combines with J gene TRBJ1-5; D might be TRBD1 (5 bases). CDR3 length: 13 amino acids. Trimming took off 3 bases at V and 1 base at J, with 7 bases between the two ends. CDR1 and CDR2 (germline): DFQATT, SNEGSKA (reference sequence). The CDR3 spells CSASGGSNQPQHF. In DNA form, the CDR3 reads TGCAGTGCTAGCGGGGGGAGCAATCAGCCCCAGCATTTT.

This clonotype was counted a few times. This chain uses TRBV10-1 with TRBJ1-2; 9 bases line up with TRBD1. The germline CDR1 and CDR2 sequences are WNHNN and SYGVQD (reference sequence). V gave up 6 bases and J gave up 4 bases; unmatched junction bases: 3. The CDR3 has 13 amino acids. CDR3 sequence (DNA): TGCGCCAGCAGCGCGGACAGGGGCTATGGCTACACCTTC. Its translation: CASSADRGYGYTF.

Only a few counts were recorded for this clonotype. The V call is TRBV2, the J call TRBJ1-1; possible D gene TRBD1, 6 bases. V dropped 6 bases and J dropped 4 bases, with 12 bases sitting between them. The CDR3 has 13 amino acids. Germline CDR1 is SNHLY and CDR2 is FYNNEI. The CDR3 spells CASRGEGVTEAFF. The DNA for the CDR3 is TGTGCCAGCAGGGGCGAGGGGGTCACTGAAGCTTTCTTT.

This chain uses TRBV12-3 or TRBV12-4 with TRBJ1-3; D gene unclear. The ends were cut back, 3 bases at V and 4 bases at J, with 7 bases in the middle. This CDR3 has 13 residues. The chain's CDR3 is CASSFQGGNTIYF. The CDR3 DNA reads TGTGCCAGCAGTTTTCAAGGGGGAAACACCATATATTTT.

This clonotype occurred a few times. The genes are TRBV2 and TRBJ1-1; 9 bases fit TRBD1. The trim removed 5 bases at V and 1 base at J, leaving 5 bases unmatched. Per germline, CDR1 SNHLY and CDR2 FYNNEI. This CDR3 region has 15 residues. The CDR3 sequence: CASSRTGVGNTEAFF. The CDR3, as DNA: TGTGCCAGCAGTAGGACAGGGGTGGGGAACACTGAAGCTTTCTTT.

This clonotype was observed a handful of times. The gene calls are TRBV9 and TRBJ2-2; 7 positions agree with TRBD2. Losses at the gene ends were 4 bases for V and 5 bases for J; bases not matched to a gene: 8. Germline values: CDR1 SGDLS, CDR2 YYNGEE. This CDR3 comprises 15 residues. Written as DNA, the CDR3 is TGTGCCAGCAGCCTCAGCGGGAAGGAGACCGGGGAGCTGTTTTTT. Encoded protein: CASSLSGKETGELFF.

This clonotype has just a few counts. This sequence joins TRBV20-1 and TRBJ1-4; TRBD1 matches 7 bases. This CDR3 contains 14 residues. Trimming removed 5 bases from V and 0 bases from J; junction bases left unmatched: 3. Per germline, CDR1 DFQATT and CDR2 SNEGSKA (reference sequence). CDR3 nucleotides: TGCAGTGCTTTAACAGGGGCAACTAATGAAAAACTGTTTTTT. It is translated as CSALTGATNEKLFF.

This sequence joins TRBV2 and TRBJ1-5; TRBD1 is a possible D gene (6 bases). The length of the CDR3 is 17 residues. V was shortened by 4 bases and J by 0 bases, with 16 bases between the two germline ends. CDR1 is SNHLY and CDR2 is FYNNEI in the germline V gene. CDR3 protein: CASSGGRTDYSNQPQHF. Here the CDR3 DNA reads TGTGCCAGCAGTGGAGGGAGGACAGACTATAGCAATCAGCCCCAGCATTTT.

This clonotype was found a few times. The rearrangement joins TRBV7-9 to TRBJ2-5; TRBD2 aligns across 11 bases. Germline V gene lookup returns CDR1 SEHNR and CDR2 FQNEAQ (reference sequence). CDR3 length: 17 amino acids. The V and J ends lost 4 bases and 7 bases, in that order; junction bases with no gene match: 14. The CDR3 spells CASSSLALAGGVGTQYF. The CDR3 region has the DNA TGTGCCAGCAGCTCTCTCGCCCTAGCGGGGGGTGTGGGGACCCAGTACTTC.

A word on this clonotype: An end of the junction differs from the germline gene, which may be a read error. V and J are TRBV10-3 and TRBJ2-2, with D possibly being TRBD2 (6 bases). The CDR3 loop spans 14 amino acids. Germline V gives CDR1 ENHRY, CDR2 SYGVKD. The CDR3, as DNA: TGTGCCAGCAGTTTGGAGGGATCCACCGGGGAGCTGTTTTTT. It specifies CASSLEGSTGELFF.

This clonotype was counted between two and nine times. This chain uses TRBV20-1 with TRBJ1-1, with TRBD1 matching 8 bases. Trimming at V came to 0 bases and at J to 3 bases, leaving 9 bases not matched to a gene. The CDR3 loop spans 16 amino acids. Per germline, CDR1 DFQATT and CDR2 SNEGSKA (reference sequence). CDR3 protein: CSARDARKGQDTEAFF. The DNA for the CDR3 is TGCAGTGCTAGAGATGCACGAAAGGGACAGGACACTGAAGCTTTCTTT.

This clonotype has only a few counts. The V and J genes are TRBV7-2 and TRBJ2-5; D could derive from TRBD1 or TRBD2 (7 bases each). Germline V CDR1 and CDR2: SGHTA, FQGNSA. Trimming left V 5 bases short and J 4 bases short, with 17 bases between. The CDR3 is 15 amino acids. CDR3 protein: CASSPRQGGGETQYF. In DNA, the CDR3 is TGTGCCAGCAGCCCCCGACAGGGAGGGGGAGAGACCCAGTACTTC.

V is TRBV20-1 and J is TRBJ2-5; TRBD1 aligns across 10 bases. From germline, CDR1 is DFQATT and CDR2 SNEGSKA (reference sequence). This CDR3 is 13 amino acids long. V was pared by 5 bases and J by 6 bases, with 6 bases of the junction left unmatched. The CDR3: CSALDRGLKTQYF. CDR3 nucleotides: TGCAGTGCTCTAGACAGGGGGCTAAAGACCCAGTACTTC.